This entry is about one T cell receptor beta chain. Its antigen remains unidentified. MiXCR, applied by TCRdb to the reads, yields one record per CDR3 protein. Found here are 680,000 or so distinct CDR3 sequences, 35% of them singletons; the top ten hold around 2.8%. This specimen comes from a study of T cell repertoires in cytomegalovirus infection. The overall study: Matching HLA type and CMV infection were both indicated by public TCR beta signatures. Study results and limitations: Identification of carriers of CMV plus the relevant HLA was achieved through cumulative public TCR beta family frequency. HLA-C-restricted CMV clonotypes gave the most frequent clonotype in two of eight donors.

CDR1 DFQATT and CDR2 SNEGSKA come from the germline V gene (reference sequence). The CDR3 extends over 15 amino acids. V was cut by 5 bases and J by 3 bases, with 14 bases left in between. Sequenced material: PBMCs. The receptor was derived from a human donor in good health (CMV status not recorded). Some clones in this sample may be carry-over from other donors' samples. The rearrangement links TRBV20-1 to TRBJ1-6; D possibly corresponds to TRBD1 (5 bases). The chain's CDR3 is CSASGGESYNSPLHF. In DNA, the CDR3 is TGCAGTGCTTCCGGGGGGGAGAGCTATAATTCACCCCTCCACTTT.